Here is one T cell receptor beta chain with its context. CDR3 length: 13 amino acids. CDR1 is SGHRS and CDR2 is YFSETQ in the germline V gene. Germline trimming cut 2 bases from V and 4 bases from J; bases unmatched to any gene: 1. Method: immunoSEQ multiplex PCR; TCRdb's copy keeps in-frame clones and lacks some. The data show about 240,000 clones, 86% seen once. This entry belongs to a study of blood T cell repertoires in COVID-19. This chain uses TRBV5-1 with TRBJ1-1; 8 bases match TRBD1. This clonotype originated in a man aged 80 or over with acute or convalescent COVID-19. The specimen was peripheral blood. The CDR3 spells CASSFDRGTEAFF. The CDR3 DNA is TGCGCCAGCAGCTTTGACAGGGGCACTGAAGCTTTCTTT.